The 22 T cell receptor beta chains given below trace back to one sample, sequenced in a study of regulatory T cells in long-lasting Graves disease. This sample's time point: newly diagnosed GD, antithyroid drugs for less than 3 months. RNA from PBMCs was the source of the TCR library. Investigators prepared the TCR beta libraries by applying iRepertoire HTBI primers and Arm-PCR of CDR3 regions. A single record per CDR3 protein comes from TCRdb applying MiXCR to the multiplex PCR reads. Here the sample spans around 250,000 distinct CDR3 sequences, about 18% being singletons. The sample consisted of peripheral blood mononuclear cells (PBMCs), taken at new diagnosis, from a patient treated with antithyroid drugs. These receptors came from a female donor with Graves disease.

The chain recombines TRBV11-2 with TRBJ2-7, with 9 bases that match TRBD2. Trimming cost V 2 bases and J 3 bases; bases outside gene matches: 8. CDR1 is SGHAT, CDR2 FQNNGV, per germline. The CDR3 has 16 residues. CDR3 sequence: CASSLLASGVHYEQYF. CDR3 coding DNA: TGTGCCAGCAGCTTACTGGCTAGCGGGGTCCACTACGAGCAGTACTTC.

This clonotype came up a few times. This may arise from a read error, as a much more abundant clone is one base away. The genes are TRBV30 and TRBJ2-1, with 8 bases lining up with TRBD2. CDR3 length: 17 residues. Germline CDR1 GTSNPN, CDR2 SVGIG (reference sequence). V was pared by 2 bases and J by 4 bases, with 13 bases of the junction left unmatched. CDR3: CAWSFGTIGRDYNEQFF. CDR3 DNA sequence: TGTGCCTGGAGTTTTGGGACTATCGGGAGGGATTACAATGAGCAGTTCTTC.

The CDR3 coding sequence is TGTGCCAGCAGTTTGGACAGGCGCCAAGAGACCCAGTACTTC. Its protein product is CASSLDRRQETQYF. This sequence joins TRBV27 and TRBJ2-1, with 7 nucleotides matching TRBD1. TRBJ2-5 explains the end of the DNA better; the J call may be wrong. The germline gives CDR1 MNHEY, CDR2 SMNVEV (reference sequence). This CDR3 is 14 amino acids long.

This clonotype was found many times. The J gene is TRBJ2-5, the V gene TRBV11-3; 8 bases match TRBD2. The CDR3 totals 17 residues. The V segment lost 4 bases and the J segment 2 bases; nucleotides outside the gene matches: 12. The germline CDR1 and CDR2 sequences are SGHNT and YENEEA. The CDR3 DNA sequence: TGTGCCAGCAGCTCCGGGACGGGAGGGGACGTACAAGAGACCCAGTACTTC. Its translation is CASSSGTGGDVQETQYF.

There are many counts of this clonotype. The chain is built from TRBV10-2 and TRBJ2-3; D perhaps matches TRBD1 (6 bases). Germline V gene sequence: CDR1 WSHSY, CDR2 SAAADI. This CDR3 contains 12 residues. V lost 6 bases, J lost 6 bases, and 10 bases lay in between. The CDR3 nucleotides are TGCGCCAGCAGCAGGGGTCGGGATACGCAGTATTTT. This translates into CASSRGRDTQYF.

At least ten counts were recorded for this clonotype. The rearrangement joins TRBV12-3 or TRBV12-4 to TRBJ2-1; 11 nucleotides line up with TRBD2. The CDR3 sequence is 19 residues long. The junction had 11 bases not matched to a gene; V was cut back by 4 bases and J by 0 bases. The CDR3 sequence: CASSSTPGLAESSYNEQFF. The CDR3 DNA follows: TGTGCCAGCAGTTCCACCCCGGGACTAGCGGAAAGCTCCTACAATGAGCAGTTCTTC.

J is TRBJ2-7 and V is TRBV2, with TRBD1 identical over 8 bases. This CDR3 spans 11 amino acids. Losses at the gene ends were 8 bases for V and 5 bases for J; bases not matched to a gene: 2. Germline V gives CDR1 SNHLY, CDR2 FYNNEI. The CDR3 is CASEGQDEQYF. The CDR3 DNA reads TGTGCCAGCGAGGGACAGGACGAGCAGTACTTC.

In this sample, this clonotype turned up a few times. This chain links TRBV5-6 with TRBJ2-5, with a tentative D call TRBD1 (6 bases). The germline gives CDR1 SGHDT, CDR2 YYEEEE. Trimming took off 2 bases at V and 4 bases at J, with 12 bases between the two ends. The CDR3 length is 14 residues. The CDR3: CASSFGPQGETQYF. In DNA, the CDR3 is TGTGCCAGCAGCTTCGGTCCACAGGGAGAGACCCAGTACTTC.

The table lists this clonotype with many counts. The J gene is TRBJ2-3, the V gene TRBV11-2, with D perhaps TRBD1 or TRBD2 (7 bases each). Germline V gene lookup returns CDR1 SGHAT and CDR2 FQNNGV. V dropped 0 bases and J dropped 0 bases, with 10 bases sitting between them. The CDR3 totals 16 residues. For the CDR3, the DNA is TGTGCCAGCAGCTTAGAAGCGGGACAGAGCACAGATACGCAGTATTTT. It codes for CASSLEAGQSTDTQYF.

This clonotype was counted many times. The junction and the germline gene differ at one end; a read error may be behind it. The V call is TRBV7-7, the J call TRBJ2-7; D is uncertain. CDR3 length equals 14 residues. Looked up from germline, CDR1 is SSHAT and CDR2 is FNYEAQ (reference sequence). The CDR3: CASSPRPGSYEQYF. CDR3 coding DNA: TGTGCTAGCAGCCCCCGGCCAGGTTCCTACGAGCAGTACTTC. The whole variable domain, filled in from reference TRBV7-7 and TRBJ2-7, reads GAGVSQSPRYKVTKRGQDVTLRCDPISSHATLYWYQQALGQGPEFLTYFNYEAQPDKSGLPSDRFSAERPEGSISTLTIQRTEQRDSAMYRCASSPRPGSYEQYFGPGTRLTVT.

The sample holds many counts of this clonotype. The gene calls are TRBV11-2 and TRBJ2-3, with TRBD2 matching over 9 bases. The CDR3 has 15 amino acids. Germline V gene sequence: CDR1 SGHAT, CDR2 FQNNGV. V lost 1 base, J lost 6 bases, and 5 bases stayed unmatched. CDR3 sequence (DNA): TGTGCCAGCAGCTTAGCGGCTAGCGGGATTGATACGCAGTATTTT. Protein product: CASSLAASGIDTQYF. Together with reference TRBV11-2 and TRBJ2-3, the CDR3 gives the full variable domain: EAGVAQSPRYKIIEKRQSVAFWCNPISGHATLYWYQQILGQGPKLLIQFQNNGVVDDSQLPKDRFSAERLKGVDSTLKIQPAKLEDSAVYLCASSLAASGIDTQYFGPGTRLTVL.

This clonotype has a handful of counts. The rearrangement links TRBV20-1 to TRBJ2-2; tentative D call: TRBD2 (5 bases). The CDR3 is made up of 16 amino acids. Germline V gene data show CDR1 as DFQATT and CDR2 as SNEGSKA (reference sequence). Trimming left V 0 bases short and J 1 base short, with 12 bases between. CDR3 coding DNA: TGCAGTGCTAGAGATGGCGCGGGCTGGAACACCGGGGAGCTGTTTTTT. This encodes CSARDGAGWNTGELFF.

V is TRBV6-2 or TRBV6-3 and J is TRBJ2-3; no clear D gene. Trimming pared 2 bases from V and 2 bases from J, leaving 11 bases between. CDR1 MNHEY and CDR2 SVGEGT come from the germline V gene. The CDR3 is 15 amino acids. CDR3 protein: CASSYDGPHTDTQYF. DNA of the CDR3: TGTGCCAGCAGTTACGACGGGCCCCACACAGATACGCAGTATTTT.

The sample holds many counts of this clonotype. This chain links TRBV11-2 with TRBJ2-1, with 12 bases that match TRBD1. V lost 4 bases to trimming and J lost 8 bases; unmatched junction nucleotides: 3. Germline values: CDR1 SGHAT, CDR2 FQNNGV. CDR3 length: 14 residues. This chain's CDR3 is CASSSGTGGDEQFF. CDR3 bases: TGTGCCAGCAGCTCGGGGACAGGGGGCGATGAGCAGTTCTTC.

This clonotype turned up a few times. This chain joins TRBV6-1 and TRBJ2-3; D is undetermined. V was cut by 5 bases and J by 4 bases, with 7 bases left in between. Germline V gene data show CDR1 as MNHNS and CDR2 as SASEGT. The CDR3 has 12 amino acids. Written as DNA, the CDR3 is TGTGCCAGCAGTATACAAGCAGATACGCAGTATTTT. Protein sequence: CASSIQADTQYF.

The chain links TRBV12-3 or TRBV12-4 to TRBJ1-1; maybe TRBD1 (6 bases). The V gene lost 4 bases and the J gene lost 9 bases, with 15 bases spanning the gap. The CDR3 length is 13 residues. The DNA of the CDR3 is TGTGCCAGCAGTTCGCGAACCGGGACAAAAGCTTTCTTT. Amino acid sequence: CASSSRTGTKAFF.

This clonotype was counted many times. This chain joins TRBV20-1 and TRBJ2-3, with 11 positions matching TRBD2. After removal of 1 base from V and 5 bases from J, the junction contained 8 bases not matched to a gene. The germline CDR1 and CDR2 sequences are DFQATT and SNEGSKA (reference sequence). This CDR3 is built from 16 residues. CDR3 sequence: CSARVPSGRRKDTQYF. DNA of the CDR3: TGCAGTGCTAGAGTCCCTAGCGGGAGGCGGAAAGATACGCAGTATTTT.

Ten or more counts support this clonotype. The rearrangement uses TRBV10-3 and TRBJ2-2; D may be TRBD1 or TRBD2 (5 bases each). Trimming pared 4 bases from V and 3 bases from J, leaving 12 bases between. Germline CDR1 reads ENHRY; CDR2 reads SYGVKD. This CDR3 region has 15 residues. The CDR3 is CAISASGTDTGELFF. CDR3 nucleotides: TGTGCCATCAGTGCGTCCGGGACGGACACCGGGGAGCTGTTTTTT.

This clonotype was counted many times. The rearrangement links TRBV20-1 to TRBJ2-5; the D gene is possibly TRBD2 (5 bases). Trimming cost V 0 bases and J 5 bases, with 19 bases left between them. This CDR3 has 16 residues. Germline V lookup: CDR1 DFQATT, CDR2 SNEGSKA (reference sequence). The CDR3, as DNA: TGCAGTGCTAGAGATCTGGGGTTAACACGCGGGGAGACCCAGTACTTC. Amino acids: CSARDLGLTRGETQYF.

This clonotype was recorded at least ten times. The V gene is TRBV24-1, the J gene TRBJ1-2; 7 bases agree with TRBD1. Per the germline V gene, CDR1 is KGHDR and CDR2 is SFDVKD. This CDR3 contains 13 residues. V trimming: 8 bases; J trimming: 5 bases; junction bases outside the gene matches: 7. The CDR3 sequence: CATNEGAGYGYTF. CDR3 bases: TGTGCCACCAACGAGGGGGCAGGTTATGGCTACACCTTC.

This clonotype was recorded many times. This rearrangement joins TRBV27 to TRBJ2-5; 16 bases agree with TRBD2. The DNA end is a closer match to TRBJ2-1, so the J assignment may be wrong. Per the germline V gene, CDR1 is MNHEY and CDR2 is SMNVEV (reference sequence). This CDR3 region has 20 residues. The CDR3 coding sequence is TGTGCCAGCAGTTCGGGACTAGCGGGAGGGCCGGTCATCGAGCGGGGTGAGCAGTTCTTC. This encodes CASSSGLAGGPVIERGEQFF.

This clonotype was counted a few times. This chain connects TRBV4-2 to TRBJ1-2; D is unclear. Looked up from germline, CDR1 is LGHNA and CDR2 is YNFKEQ. This CDR3 contains 12 residues. Trimming stripped 0 bases from V and 10 bases from J, with 9 bases between. CDR3 sequence (DNA): TGTGCCAGCAGCCAAGATTCGAGTGTCTACACCTTC. It yields the protein CASSQDSSVYTF.